Below, 14 T cell receptor beta chains from the same sample are listed, as sequenced in a study of vaccination and CD4 T cells after COVID-19 (dated by TCRdb to 2021 to 2024). The meaning of the sample's treatment or condition label: approximately 10-day PBMC culture with coronavirus spike peptide pools or control peptides (ViraFEST assay). The library was obtained by PCR. The instrument given in TCRdb is Illumina iSeq 100. DNA from cultured CD4+ T cells underwent TCR sequencing with the Oncomine TCR Beta short-read assay at the Johns Hopkins FTIC core. The public reads were reprocessed in TCRdb via fastp at Q25 and MiXCR, keeping in-frame beta chains. When rows share a CDR3 protein, they turn into one entry using the most common DNA and genes. Across this sample there are about 14,000 distinct CDR3 sequences, with 58% seen only once. The biggest ten clones account for approximately 17% of the sample.

For these TCRs, the target antigens are not known. This material consisted of cultured CD4+ T cells from blood, taken after SARS-CoV-2 vaccination. These receptors came from a human donor with COVID-19.

The chain employs TRBV15 and TRBJ2-3; D not certain. V was cut by 3 bases and J by 0 bases, with 13 bases left in between. Germline values: CDR1 LNHNV, CDR2 YYDKDF (reference sequence). This CDR3 has 16 amino acids. CDR3 in amino acids: CATSRAPGRSTDTQYF. DNA for the CDR3: TGTGCCACCAGCAGGGCCCCTGGTAGGAGCACAGATACGCAGTATTTT.

This clonotype was seen only a few times. V usage is TRBV7-8 and J usage is TRBJ1-2; TRBD1 might be the D (6 bases). There are 14 residues in the CDR3. The germline gives CDR1 SGHVS, CDR2 FQNEAQ. Trimming removed 4 bases at V and 0 bases at J, with 9 bases between. The CDR3, as DNA: TGTGCCAGCAGCTGGACAGACGCTAACTATGGCTACACCTTC. Translation: CASSWTDANYGYTF.

The J gene is TRBJ2-3, the V gene TRBV7-9, with 7 nucleotides matching TRBD2. Germline-derived CDR1 and CDR2 are SEHNR and FQNEAQ (reference sequence). CDR3 length equals 17 residues. The ends lost 1 base at V and 2 bases at J; junction bases unmatched: 9. CDR3 sequence: CASSLVEASGATDTQYF. In DNA form, the CDR3 reads TGTGCCAGCAGCTTAGTCGAGGCTAGCGGCGCCACAGATACGCAGTATTTT.

This clonotype was picked up a small number of times. This rearrangement joins TRBV2 to TRBJ1-6, with TRBD1 as a possible D gene (5 bases). The V gene's germline CDR1 is SNHLY and CDR2 FYNNEI. There are 15 residues in the CDR3. The CDR3 loop reads CALPTGDQRHSPLHF. The CDR3 region has the DNA TGTGCTCTGCCCACCGGGGACCAAAGACATTCACCCCTCCACTTT. Looking up the rest from reference TRBV2 and TRBJ1-6 gives the full variable domain: EPEVTQTPSHQVTQMGQEVILRCVPISNHLYFYWYRQILGQKVEFLVSFYNNEISEKSEIFDDQFSVERPDGSNFTLKIRSTKLEDSAMYFCALPTGDQRHSPLHFGNGTRLTVT.

The V gene is TRBV6-1, the J gene TRBJ2-1, with 7 bases identical to TRBD1. The V gene end was trimmed by 6 bases and the J gene end by 6 bases; junction bases not matched to a gene: 11. This CDR3 has 15 amino acids. In germline, CDR1 is MNHNS, CDR2 SASEGT. CDR3 bases: TGTGCCAGCAGGGTCTCAGGGGGACGCAGCAATGAGCAGTTCTTC. It specifies CASRVSGGRSNEQFF.

The chain couples TRBV7-3 to TRBJ2-1, with D tentatively TRBD1 (5 bases). V was trimmed by 3 bases and J by 9 bases, leaving 12 bases between them. The CDR3 runs 13 residues. Germline V gives CDR1 SGHTA, CDR2 FQGTGA. The CDR3 DNA reads TGTGCCAGCAGCTTTCAAGGGGATGGTGAGCAGTTCTTC. Translated, it gives CASSFQGDGEQFF. Full variable domain (missing parts from reference TRBV7-3 and TRBJ2-1): GAGVSQTPSNKVTEKGKYVELRCDPISGHTALYWYRQSLGQGPEFLIYFQGTGAADDSGLPNDRFFAVRPEGSVSTLKIQRTERGDSAVYLCASSFQGDGEQFFGPGTRLTVL.

The chain has TRBV6-1 and TRBJ1-2, with D maybe TRBD1 (5 bases). Germline V gene sequence: CDR1 MNHNS, CDR2 SASEGT. The CDR3 loop spans 12 amino acids. The V and J ends lost 8 bases and 5 bases respectively, with 12 bases between them. The DNA of the CDR3 is TGTGCCAGCGGGGGATGGGAATATGGCTACACCTTC. It encodes CASGGWEYGYTF.

In this sample, this clonotype turned up a few times. The genes are TRBV7-2 and TRBJ2-1; D perhaps matches TRBD1 (6 bases). This CDR3 has 14 residues. The V end lost 5 bases, the J end lost 1 base, and 9 bases lay between the germline ends. From germline, CDR1 is SGHTA and CDR2 FQGNSA. The CDR3 DNA is TGTGCCAGCAGCCCCGACAGGTCCTACAATGAGCAGTTCTTC. As protein: CASSPDRSYNEQFF.

The chain is built from TRBV10-1 and TRBJ2-7, with D unclear. Per germline, CDR1 WNHNN and CDR2 SYGVQD (reference sequence). V dropped 7 bases and J dropped 3 bases, with 19 bases sitting between them. There are 15 residues in the CDR3. CDR3 sequence: CASKVRNRSHYEQYF. CDR3 DNA: TGCGCCAGCAAGGTCAGAAATAGGTCTCACTACGAGCAGTACTTC.

This chain uses TRBV7-2 with TRBJ2-1; no clear D gene. The CDR3 spans 12 residues. The germline V and J ends were trimmed by 3 bases and 3 bases, with 3 bases remaining between them. Germline assignment: CDR1 SGHTA and CDR2 FQGNSA. CDR3 in DNA: TGTGCCAGCAGCTTGAGCTACAATGAGCAGTTCTTC. Its protein product is CASSLSYNEQFF.

This chain connects TRBV6-4 to TRBJ1-2; weak D call: TRBD1 (5 bases). The CDR3 length is 12 residues. Trimming shortened V by 4 bases and J by 2 bases, and 5 bases separated the two germline ends. In germline, CDR1 is MRHNA, CDR2 SNTAGT. The CDR3 is CASSGQNYGYTF. DNA for the CDR3: TGTGCCAGCAGTGGACAGAACTATGGCTACACCTTC.

V gene TRBV19 combines with J gene TRBJ1-5; TRBD1 matches at 10 bases. CDR3 length: 20 amino acids. V shed 5 bases, J shed 4 bases, and the junction held 20 bases outside the gene matches. The germline CDR1 and CDR2 sequences are LNHDA and SQIVND (reference sequence). CDR3 region: CASSALLRDRGRGTNQPQHF. CDR3 in DNA: TGTGCCAGTAGTGCACTCCTCCGGGACAGGGGAAGGGGAACAAATCAGCCCCAGCATTTT.

The rearrangement joins TRBV6-1 to TRBJ1-1; D remains unclear. V lost 10 bases to trimming and J lost 0 bases, with 15 bases between them. The CDR3 length is 14 residues. Germline V gene data show CDR1 as MNHNS and CDR2 as SASEGT. The CDR3: CATADGFMNTEAFF. CDR3 bases: TGTGCCACCGCCGACGGATTCATGAACACTGAAGCTTTCTTT.

This clonotype was seen only a few times. This sequence joins TRBV19 and TRBJ1-2; D uncertain. Germline V gives CDR1 LNHDA, CDR2 SQIVND (reference sequence). The CDR3 totals 12 residues. Between the trimmed V and J ends, which lost 5 bases and 5 bases, there was a span of 9 bases. In nucleotides, the CDR3 is TGTGCCAGTAGTCTCATGGGTTATGGCTACACCTTC. Residues: CASSLMGYGYTF.